This T cell receptor (beta chain) stems from a study of T cell changes during pregnancy in multiple sclerosis. The CDR3 totals 15 residues. Germline CDR1 and CDR2: KGHSH and LQKENI. Trimming left V 3 bases short and J 4 bases short, with 14 bases between. Measured with immunoSEQ multiplex PCR; TCRdb has only the in-frame clones, and not every one. The repertoire holds around 80,000 clones, with about 91% as singletons. The sequencing here drew on peripheral blood, taken before pregnancy. The chain joins TRBV18 to TRBJ2-3, with D possibly being TRBD2 (6 bases). The source is a female donor with multiple sclerosis, enrolled in a pregnancy study. CDR3 protein: CASSPGSRGADTQYF. The CDR3 DNA is TGTGCCAGCTCACCGGGGTCCCGCGGGGCAGATACGCAGTATTTT.